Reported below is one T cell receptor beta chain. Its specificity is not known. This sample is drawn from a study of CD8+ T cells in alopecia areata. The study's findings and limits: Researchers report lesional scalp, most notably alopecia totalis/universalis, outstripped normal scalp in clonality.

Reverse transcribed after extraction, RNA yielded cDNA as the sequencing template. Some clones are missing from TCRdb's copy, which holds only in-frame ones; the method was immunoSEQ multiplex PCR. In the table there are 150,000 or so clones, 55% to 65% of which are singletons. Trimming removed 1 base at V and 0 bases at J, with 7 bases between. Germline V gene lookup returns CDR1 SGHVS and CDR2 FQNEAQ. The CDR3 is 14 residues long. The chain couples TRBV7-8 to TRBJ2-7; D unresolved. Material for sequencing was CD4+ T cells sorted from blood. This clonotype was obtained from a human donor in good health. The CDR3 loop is CASSLVLSSYEQYF. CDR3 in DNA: TGTGCCAGCAGCTTAGTTCTTAGCTCCTACGAGCAGTACTTC.